The 16 T cell receptor beta chains in this list originate from one sample, sequenced in a study of cytomegalovirus exposure and HLA in healthy donors. The PCR ran on 60 Vbeta and 13 Jbeta primers. The protocol was immunoSEQ multiplex PCR, while the TCRdb copy is restricted to in-frame clones and leaves out a portion. This sample yields 90,000 to 120,000 clones, of which roughly 80% are seen a single time; 1.5% to 2% belongs to the top ten. The material sequenced was PBMCs. These receptors all stem from a woman aged 40 to 50 in good health and CMV-seronegative.

V and J are TRBV28 and TRBJ2-3; D may be TRBD2 (5 bases). The V end lost 8 bases, the J end lost 7 bases, and 16 bases lay between the germline ends. Germline CDR1 is MDHEN and CDR2 is SYDVKM. This CDR3 is built from 13 residues. The CDR3 protein is CASSSSAPNTQYF. Here the CDR3 DNA reads TGTGCCAGCTCGAGTAGCGCCCCAAATACGCAGTATTTT.

This chain uses TRBV19 with TRBJ2-1; 12 nucleotides align to TRBD2. Germline CDR1 LNHDA, CDR2 SQIVND (reference sequence). V was pared by 3 bases and J by 9 bases, with 12 bases of the junction left unmatched. CDR3 length: 17 residues. CDR3 bases: TGTGCCAGTAGTATGCCGCTAGCGGGAGGGCCATGGGCTGAGCAGTTCTTC. Amino acid sequence: CASSMPLAGGPWAEQFF.

The rearrangement joins TRBV28 to TRBJ1-5; 8 bases are shared with TRBD1. The CDR3 is 14 residues long. CDR1 and CDR2 from the germline V gene are MDHEN and SYDVKM. The trim removed 6 bases at V and 5 bases at J, leaving 6 bases unmatched. The CDR3 nucleotides read TGTGCCAGCAGCTTGGACAGGGTCGATCAGCCCCAGCATTTT. Protein sequence: CASSLDRVDQPQHF.

The chain uses TRBV11-2 and TRBJ1-2, with 7 nucleotides matching TRBD1. CDR1 is SGHAT and CDR2 is FQNNGV in the germline V gene. The CDR3 length is 14 residues. V shed 0 bases and J 6 bases; nucleotides not matched to a gene: 4. The CDR3 DNA is TGTGCCAGCAGCTTAGAAACAGGGGCACATGGCTACACCTTC. It is translated as CASSLETGAHGYTF.

The chain carries TRBV2 and TRBJ1-5, with D perhaps TRBD1 (5 bases). This CDR3 spans 17 amino acids. The germline V and J ends were trimmed by 3 bases and 5 bases, with 20 bases remaining between them. Germline CDR1 SNHLY, CDR2 FYNNEI. The CDR3 spells CASSDYSGGDRDQPQHF. Written as DNA, the CDR3 is TGTGCCAGCAGTGATTATTCGGGGGGGGACCGGGATCAGCCCCAGCATTTT.

CDR3 protein: CASSLAPTGELFF. CDR3 nucleotides: TGTGCCAGCAGCTTGGCTCCCACCGGGGAGCTGTTTTTT. This rearrangement joins TRBV5-4 to TRBJ2-2; D gene uncertain. The V gene lost 0 bases and the J gene lost 4 bases, with 4 bases spanning the gap. This CDR3 is 13 amino acids long. Germline V gene data show CDR1 as SGHNT and CDR2 as YYREEE (reference sequence).

The chain recombines TRBV7-3 with TRBJ2-1, with 10 bases aligning to TRBD2. The germline V gene has CDR1 SGHTA and CDR2 FQGTGA. V lost 2 bases, J lost 10 bases, and 2 bases stayed unmatched. CDR3 length equals 13 residues. For the CDR3, the DNA is TGTGCCAGCAGCTTACTAGCGGGAGCGGAGCAGTTCTTC. Translation gives CASSLLAGAEQFF.

The sample holds one count of this clone. This chain links TRBV21-1 with TRBJ2-1; the table assigns TRBD2, which was not confirmed against the DNA. TRBV21-1 has pseudogene status. The CDR3 contains 16 residues. The CDR3 reads CASSISGTSGRTRMFF. The CDR3 DNA reads TGTGCCAGCAGCATATCCGGGACTAGCGGGAGAACGAGGATGTTCTTC.

The chain is built from TRBV7-6 and TRBJ2-5; 14 positions agree with TRBD2. There are 16 residues in the CDR3. CDR1 and CDR2 (germline): SGHVS, FNYEAQ. V shed 4 bases and J 4 bases; nucleotides not matched to a gene: 5. CDR3 protein: CASSSLGLAGAETQYF. The CDR3 DNA is TGTGCCAGCAGCTCGTTGGGACTAGCGGGAGCAGAGACCCAGTACTTC.

The chain has TRBV4-3 and TRBJ2-7; TRBD2 aligns across 8 bases. The CDR3 sequence is 15 residues long. Germline V gene lookup returns CDR1 LGHNA and CDR2 YSLEER. The ends lost 4 bases at V and 6 bases at J; junction bases unmatched: 11. Written as DNA, the CDR3 is TGCGCCAGCAGCCCTGAAGAAAGCGGGAGTGGCGAGCAGTACTTC. Protein product: CASSPEESGSGEQYF.

CDR3 sequence: CASRPRGSSYNEQFF. The CDR3 nucleotides are TGTGCCAGCAGACCGCGGGGGAGCTCCTACAATGAGCAGTTCTTC. The V and J genes are TRBV7-9 and TRBJ2-1; 7 bases line up with TRBD2. The CDR3 runs to 15 residues. Trimming at V came to 6 bases and at J to 0 bases, leaving 5 bases not matched to a gene. Germline V gene sequence: CDR1 SEHNR, CDR2 FQNEAQ (reference sequence).

The gene calls are TRBV28 and TRBJ1-1, with 9 bases identical to TRBD1. J was trimmed by 6 bases and V by 5 bases; bases with no gene match: 7. This CDR3 region has 14 residues. Per germline, CDR1 MDHEN and CDR2 SYDVKM. This CDR3 is CASSPGQGWPEAFF. The CDR3, as DNA: TGTGCCAGCAGTCCCGGACAGGGGTGGCCTGAAGCTTTCTTT.

This chain connects TRBV23-1 to TRBJ2-2, with D tentatively TRBD1 (6 bases). TRBV23-1 is identified as an open reading frame with a role that is uncertain. Trimming took off 3 bases at V and 6 bases at J, with 14 bases between the two ends. The CDR3 length is 15 residues. CDR3 nucleotides: TGCGCCAGCAGTCAGAGGGCGCAGGGGTCCGGGGAGCTGTTTTTT. This codes for CASSQRAQGSGELFF.

The chain joins TRBV7-8 to TRBJ2-1, with 11 bases matching TRBD2. The J segment lost 2 bases and the V segment lost 3 bases, leaving 9 bases of the junction unmatched. The CDR3 runs 18 residues. CDR1 SGHVS and CDR2 FQNEAQ come from the germline V gene. The CDR3 is CASSFLLAGGTPYNEQFF. The CDR3 nucleotides are TGTGCCAGCAGCTTCCTCCTAGCGGGAGGAACCCCCTACAATGAGCAGTTCTTC.

The rearrangement uses TRBV5-4 and TRBJ2-2; 7 bases align to TRBD2. The CDR3 runs 13 residues. CDR1 and CDR2 from the germline V gene are SGHNT and YYREEE (reference sequence). With V trimmed by 5 bases and J by 5 bases, 3 bases remained unmatched. CDR3 DNA sequence: TGTGCCAGCAGTTTACTAGCGACCGGGGAGCTGTTTTTT. Translation: CASSLLATGELFF.

This rearrangement joins TRBV10-3 to TRBJ2-1, with 7 bases lining up with TRBD2. The CDR3 is 21 residues long. The V and J ends lost 7 bases and 3 bases, in that order; junction bases with no gene match: 27. Germline CDR1 is ENHRY and CDR2 is SYGVKD. The CDR3 nucleotides are TGTGCCATCATGGCCGACGGTGATATTGAGAGAATGGGGAGGGGCTACAATGAGCAGTTCTTC. This codes for CAIMADGDIERMGRGYNEQFF.